This T cell receptor (beta chain) is drawn from a study of shared clonotypes between healthy human individuals. Study outcomes and limitations: The small donor group covered limited genetic and exposure diversity.

The table lists this clone with a count of one. Its antigen remains unidentified. Trimming removed 6 bases at V and 4 bases at J, with 18 bases between. Germline CDR1 and CDR2: SNHLY and FYNNEI. The CDR3 has 16 residues. Per sorted-subset replicate PCR, input was around 200 ng DNA, representing tens of thousands of T cell genomes. Authors' data handling: ImmunoSEQ junction-only sequences lacked quality scores, so their filtering differed. Assay used: immunoSEQ multiplex PCR; TCRdb lists only in-frame clones, some missing. V and J calls and clone size follow that table, whereas D and trimming were derived from the DNA. The sample records some 1,100,000 clones, around 78% being singletons.

This rearrangement joins TRBV2 to TRBJ1-4, with D perhaps TRBD1 (5 bases). The sample was memory CD4+ T cells from PBMCs. Described subset: CD45RA-negative fraction. The receptor was derived from a man aged 18 to 35 in good health. Some clones in this sample may be carry-over from other donors' samples. CDR3 in amino acids: CASRMTRQLSNEKLFF. DNA for the CDR3: TGTGCCAGCAGAATGACTAGACAGCTTAGTAATGAAAAACTGTTTTTT.